This TCR beta chain is from a study of cytomegalovirus exposure and HLA in healthy donors. Study observations and caveats: Later analysis associated a missense DCLRE1C variant with TCR beta V- and J-gene trimming.

On this clone: The antigen is unknown.

Use of 60 Vbeta and 13 Jbeta primers characterized the PCR. Assay: immunoSEQ multiplex PCR; the TCRdb copy retains only in-frame clones and omits some. The table lists roughly 72,000 clones, with 3.5% to 4.5% in the top ten. The V end lost 2 bases, the J end lost 1 base, and 18 bases lay between the germline ends. Germline values: CDR1 SGHRS, CDR2 YFSETQ. This CDR3 contains 17 residues. Material for sequencing was PBMCs. The V and J genes are TRBV5-1 and TRBJ1-1, with a tentative D call TRBD1 (6 bases). The sequence came from a man younger than 30 in good health and CMV-seropositive. The CDR3 sequence is CASSLSVAGAWNTEAFF. Written as DNA, the CDR3 is TGCGCCAGCAGCTTAAGTGTAGCAGGGGCTTGGAACACTGAAGCTTTCTTT.